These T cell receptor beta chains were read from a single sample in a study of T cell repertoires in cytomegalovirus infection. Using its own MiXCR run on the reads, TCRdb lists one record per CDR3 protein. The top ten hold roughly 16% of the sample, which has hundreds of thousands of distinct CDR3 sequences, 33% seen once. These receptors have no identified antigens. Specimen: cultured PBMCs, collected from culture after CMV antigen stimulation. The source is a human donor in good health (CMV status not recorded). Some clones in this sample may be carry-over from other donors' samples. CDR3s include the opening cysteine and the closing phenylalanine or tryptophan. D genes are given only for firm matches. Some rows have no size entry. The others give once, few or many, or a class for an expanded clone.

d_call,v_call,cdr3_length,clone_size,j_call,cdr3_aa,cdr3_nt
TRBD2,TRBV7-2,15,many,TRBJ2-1,CASSLDGGGPHEQFF,TGTGCCAGCAGCTTAGATGGCGGGGGGCCCCATGAGCAGTTCTTC
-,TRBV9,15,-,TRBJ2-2,CASSVGPWDPGELFF,TGTGCCAGCAGCGTAGGACCCTGGGATCCCGGGGAGCTGTTTTTT
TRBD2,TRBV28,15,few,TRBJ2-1,CASSQLAGGGNEQFF,TGTGCCAGCAGCCAACTAGCGGGAGGGGGTAATGAGCAGTTCTTC
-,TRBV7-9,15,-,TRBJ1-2,CASSDPGVPDYGYTF,TGTGCCAGCAGCGATCCAGGGGTTCCGGACTATGGCTACACCTTC
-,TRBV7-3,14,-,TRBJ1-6,CASSSQGLNSPLHF,TGTGCCAGCAGTTCGCAGGGCCTCAATTCACCCCTCCACTTT
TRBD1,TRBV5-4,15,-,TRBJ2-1,CASSLETGVSEEQFF,TGTGCCAGCAGCTTGGAGACAGGGGTTTCAGAGGAGCAGTTCTTC
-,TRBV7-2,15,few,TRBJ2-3,CASSLASSDTDTQYF,TGTGCCAGCAGCTTAGCCTCTAGCGACACAGATACGCAGTATTTT
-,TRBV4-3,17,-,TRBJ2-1,CASSQGDLRPISNEQFF,TGCGCCAGCAGCCAAGGAGACTTGCGACCCATCTCTAATGAGCAGTTCTTC
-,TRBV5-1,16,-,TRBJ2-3,CASSFDGSWTTDTQYF,TGCGCCAGCAGCTTCGATGGGAGTTGGACCACAGATACGCAGTATTTT
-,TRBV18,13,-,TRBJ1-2,CASSPSRDGGYTF,TGTGCCAGCTCACCAAGTCGGGACGGTGGCTACACCTTC
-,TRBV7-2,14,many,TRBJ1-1,CASSFWTGRGEAFF,TGTGCCAGCAGCTTTTGGACGGGCCGGGGGGAAGCTTTCTTT
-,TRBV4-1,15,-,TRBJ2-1,CASSPGTLDYNEQFF,TGCGCCAGCAGCCCCGGGACCCTAGACTACAATGAGCAGTTCTTC
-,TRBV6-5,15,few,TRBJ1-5,CASSYLSGPNQPQHF,TGTGCCAGCAGTTACTTGTCCGGCCCCAATCAGCCCCAGCATTTT
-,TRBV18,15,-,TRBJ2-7,CASSQGGGNTYEQYF,TGTGCCAGCTCACAAGGTGGCGGGAACACCTACGAGCAGTACTTC
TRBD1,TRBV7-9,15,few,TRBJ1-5,CASSSQTGESQPQHF,TGTGCCAGCAGCTCCCAGACAGGGGAGAGTCAGCCCCAGCATTTT
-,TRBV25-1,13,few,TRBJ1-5,CASRGAVHQPQHF,TGTGCCAGCAGGGGGGCGGTTCATCAGCCCCAGCATTTT
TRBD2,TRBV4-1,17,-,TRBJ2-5,CASSQDEAGGLIETQYF,TGCGCCAGCAGCCAAGATGAGGCGGGAGGGCTTATCGAGACCCAGTACTTC
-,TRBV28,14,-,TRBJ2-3,CASRDTASTDTQYF,TGTGCCAGCAGGGATACAGCTAGCACAGATACGCAGTATTTT
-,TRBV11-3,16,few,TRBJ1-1,CASSSTHPRGREEAFF,TGTGCCAGCAGCTCCACGCACCCACGAGGGAGGGAGGAAGCTTTCTTT
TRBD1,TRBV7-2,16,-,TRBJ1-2,CASSSRVGTGGYGYTF,TGTGCCAGCAGCTCCAGGGTGGGCACAGGGGGGTATGGCTACACCTTC
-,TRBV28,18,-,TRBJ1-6,CASSPSPGTRTYNSPLHF,TGTGCCAGCAGTCCCAGTCCCGGGACGCGTACCTATAATTCACCCCTCCACTTT
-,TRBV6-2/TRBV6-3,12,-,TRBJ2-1,CASSPHPNEQFF,TGTGCCAGCAGCCCTCATCCGAATGAGCAGTTCTTC
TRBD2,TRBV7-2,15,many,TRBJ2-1,CASSLTSGAYNEQFF,TGTGCCAGCAGCTTAACTAGCGGGGCCTACAATGAGCAGTTCTTC
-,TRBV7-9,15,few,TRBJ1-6,CASSPVAVDNSPLHF,TGTGCCAGCAGCCCCGTGGCAGTCGATAATTCACCCCTCCACTTT
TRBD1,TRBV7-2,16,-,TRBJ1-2,CASSPPGTGNLYGYTF,TGTGCCAGCAGCCCCCCCGGGACAGGGAACCTCTATGGCTACACCTTC
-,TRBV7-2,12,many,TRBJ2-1,CASSSVASEQFF,TGTGCCAGCAGCTCTGTAGCGAGTGAGCAGTTCTTC
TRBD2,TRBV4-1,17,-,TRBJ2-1,CASSQDGLAVSYNEQFF,TGCGCCAGCAGCCAAGATGGGCTAGCGGTCTCCTACAATGAGCAGTTCTTC
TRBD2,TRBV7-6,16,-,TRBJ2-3,CASSARGAGAVDTQYF,TGTGCCAGCAGCGCCCGTGGAGCGGGAGCCGTAGATACGCAGTATTTT
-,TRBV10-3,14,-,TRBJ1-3,CAISGDISGNTIYF,TGTGCCATCAGTGGGGACATCTCTGGAAACACCATATATTTT
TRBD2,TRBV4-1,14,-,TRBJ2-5,CASSPIAGVETQYF,TGCGCCAGCAGCCCGATAGCGGGAGTGGAGACCCAGTACTTC
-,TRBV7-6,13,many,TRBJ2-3,CASSPNEGDTQYF,TGTGCCAGCAGCCCGAATGAGGGAGATACGCAGTATTTT
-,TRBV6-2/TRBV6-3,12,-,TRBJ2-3,CASGRYTDTQYF,TGTGCCAGCGGCAGATACACAGATACGCAGTATTTT
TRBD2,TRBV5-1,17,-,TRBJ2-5,CASSLLRLAGNQETQYF,TGCGCCAGCAGCTTGCTTCGTCTAGCGGGAAACCAAGAGACCCAGTACTTC
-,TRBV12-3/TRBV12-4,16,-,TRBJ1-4,CASMEQALGAREKLFF,TGTGCCAGCATGGAGCAAGCTTTGGGGGCGCGTGAAAAACTGTTTTTT
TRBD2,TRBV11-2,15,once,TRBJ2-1,CASSLASGKQNEQFF,TGTGCCAGCAGCTTAGCTAGCGGGAAACAGAATGAGCAGTTCTTC
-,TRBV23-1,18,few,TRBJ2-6,CASSQSFQNFSGANVLTF,TGCGCCAGCAGTCAATCCTTCCAAAACTTCTCTGGGGCCAACGTCCTGACTTTC
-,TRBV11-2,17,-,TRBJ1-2,CASSPSFRREGVYGYTF,TGTGCCAGCAGCCCTAGCTTCAGGCGAGAGGGGGTCTATGGCTACACCTTC
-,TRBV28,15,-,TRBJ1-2,CASRLEGTLNYGYTF,TGTGCCAGCCGCCTTGAGGGGACCCTTAACTATGGCTACACCTTC
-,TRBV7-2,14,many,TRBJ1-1,CASSSDHMNTEAFF,TGTGCCAGCAGCTCCGACCACATGAACACTGAAGCTTTCTTT
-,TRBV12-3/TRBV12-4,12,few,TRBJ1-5,CASSQVNQPQHF,TGTGCCAGCAGTCAGGTTAATCAGCCCCAGCATTTT
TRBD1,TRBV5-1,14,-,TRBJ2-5,CASSSRDRQETQYF,TGCGCCAGCAGCTCCCGGGACAGACAAGAGACCCAGTACTTC
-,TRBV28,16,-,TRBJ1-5,CASSLAGAPSNQPQHF,TGTGCCAGCAGTTTGGCGGGGGCTCCTAGCAATCAGCCCCAGCATTTT
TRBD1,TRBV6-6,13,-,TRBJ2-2,CAVGTANTGELFF,TGTGCCGTCGGGACAGCGAACACCGGGGAGCTGTTTTTT
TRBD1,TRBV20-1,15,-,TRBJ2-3,CSAGDREARTDTQYF,TGCAGTGCTGGGGACAGGGAGGCCCGCACAGATACGCAGTATTTT
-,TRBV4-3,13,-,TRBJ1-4,CASSPGINEKLFF,TGCGCCAGCAGCCCCGGGATTAATGAAAAACTGTTTTTT
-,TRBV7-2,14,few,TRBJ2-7,CASSPRRDSYEQYF,TGTGCCAGCAGCCCCCGACGGGACTCCTACGAGCAGTACTTC
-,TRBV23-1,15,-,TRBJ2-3,CASSHEGPNTDTQYF,TGCGCCAGCAGTCATGAGGGGCCAAACACAGATACGCAGTATTTT
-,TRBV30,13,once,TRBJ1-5,CAWSVHGNQPQHF,TGTGCCTGGAGTGTACACGGGAATCAGCCCCAGCATTTT
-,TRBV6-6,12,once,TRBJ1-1,CASSTVQFEAFF,TGTGCCAGCTCGACTGTTCAGTTTGAAGCTTTCTTT